Below, one TCR beta chain is given with its context. This entry is derived from a study of cytomegalovirus exposure and HLA in healthy donors. Each donor's status was that of a healthy bone marrow donor. The PCR employed 60 Vbeta primers together with 13 Jbeta primers. Measured with immunoSEQ multiplex PCR; TCRdb has only the in-frame clones, and not every one. The sample holds about 130,000 clones, 80% seen once. V trimming: 7 bases; J trimming: 2 bases; junction bases outside the gene matches: 8. CDR1 and CDR2 from the germline V gene are SGHKS and YYEKEE (reference sequence). The CDR3 totals 15 residues.

Material: PBMCs. This chain joins TRBV5-5 and TRBJ2-7; 11 bases match TRBD2. The receptor was derived from a man between 35 and 55 years old in good health and CMV-seronegative. This CDR3 is CASFIGTSGPYEQYF. The DNA for the CDR3 is TGTGCCAGCTTTATCGGGACTAGCGGCCCCTACGAGCAGTACTTC.